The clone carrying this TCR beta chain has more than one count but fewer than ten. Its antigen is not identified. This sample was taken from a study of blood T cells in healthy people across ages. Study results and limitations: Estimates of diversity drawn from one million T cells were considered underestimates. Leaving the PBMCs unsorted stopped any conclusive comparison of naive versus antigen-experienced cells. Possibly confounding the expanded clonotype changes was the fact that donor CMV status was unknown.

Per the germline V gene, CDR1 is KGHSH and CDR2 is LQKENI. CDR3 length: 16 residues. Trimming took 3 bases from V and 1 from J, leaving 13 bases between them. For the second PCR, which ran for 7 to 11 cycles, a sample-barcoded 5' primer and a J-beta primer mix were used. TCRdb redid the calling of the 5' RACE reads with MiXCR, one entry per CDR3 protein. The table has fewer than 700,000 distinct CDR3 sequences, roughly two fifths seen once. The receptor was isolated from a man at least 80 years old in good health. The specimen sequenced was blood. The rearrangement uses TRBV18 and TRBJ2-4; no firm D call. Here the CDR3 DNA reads TGTGCCAGCTCACCGATTTTGCAGGAGGCCAAAAACATTCAGTACTTC. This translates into CASSPILQEAKNIQYF.